This TCR beta chain was sequenced during a study of long-term antiretroviral therapy in people with HIV. Whole-study findings and limits: Diversity increased after ART yet remained lower than in transplant donor controls. At every time point, clones expanded before ART dominated the repertoire.

The germline V gene has CDR1 SNHLY and CDR2 FYNNEI. V lost 2 bases to trimming and J lost 1 base; unmatched junction nucleotides: 1. CDR3 length: 14 amino acids. The immunoSEQ assay was v3.0, run at survey level. Each sample aimed for roughly 40,000-50,000 sequenced T-cell genomes. Assay: immunoSEQ multiplex PCR; the TCRdb copy retains only in-frame clones and omits some. Of about 14,000 clones detected, over 75% appear once; the ten largest clones hold 11%. On this clone: Its antigen remains unknown.

This receptor was obtained from a man aged 35 to 55 with HIV. This specimen was unsorted PBMCs, taken 6.2 years after starting antiretroviral therapy. The chain employs TRBV2 and TRBJ2-5, with TRBD1 identical over 7 bases. The CDR3 protein is CASSENRGQETQYF. CDR3 coding DNA: TGTGCCAGCAGTGAAAACAGGGGCCAAGAGACCCAGTACTTC. Based on the CDR3 plus reference TRBV2 and TRBJ2-5, the full variable domain is EPEVTQTPSHQVTQMGQEVILRCVPISNHLYFYWYRQILGQKVEFLVSFYNNEISEKSEIFDDQFSVERPDGSNFTLKIRSTKLEDSAMYFCASSENRGQETQYFGPGTRLLVL.